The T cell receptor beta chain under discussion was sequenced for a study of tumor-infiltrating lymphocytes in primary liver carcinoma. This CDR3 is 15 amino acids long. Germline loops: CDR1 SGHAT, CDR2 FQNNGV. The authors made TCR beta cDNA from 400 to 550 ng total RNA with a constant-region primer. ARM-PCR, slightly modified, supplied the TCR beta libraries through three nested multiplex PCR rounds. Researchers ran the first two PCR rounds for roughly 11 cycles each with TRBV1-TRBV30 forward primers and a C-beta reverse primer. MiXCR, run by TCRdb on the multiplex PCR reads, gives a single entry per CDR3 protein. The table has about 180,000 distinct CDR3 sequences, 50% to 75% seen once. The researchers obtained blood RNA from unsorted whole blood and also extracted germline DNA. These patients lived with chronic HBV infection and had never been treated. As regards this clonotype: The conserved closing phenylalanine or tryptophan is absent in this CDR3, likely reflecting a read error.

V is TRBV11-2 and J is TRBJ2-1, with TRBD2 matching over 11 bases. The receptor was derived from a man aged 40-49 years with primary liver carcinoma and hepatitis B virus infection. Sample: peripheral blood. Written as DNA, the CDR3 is TGTGCTAGCAGCTTAGCGGGAGGGCATTACAATGAGCAGTTCCTT. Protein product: CASSLAGGHYNEQFL.